This TCR beta chain comes out of a study of OX40 agonist ivuxolimab in advanced cancers. The wider study: People who had prior anti-PD-1, anti-PD-L1 or anti-CTLA-4 therapy could take part, and about 37% had some. Regarding the study as a whole: Clones of CD4+ and CD8+ blood T cells grew by week 6 at doses of 0.1 to 3.0 mg/kg. Nonresponders included some who also had low normalized T-cell clonal expansion.

TCRdb keeps only in-frame clones here, not all; method: immunoSEQ multiplex PCR. This table has 70,000 to 95,000 clones, 88% appearing once. About this clone: Its specificity is not known.

Per germline, CDR1 SGHRS and CDR2 YFSETQ. The germline V and J ends were trimmed by 4 bases and 4 bases, with 10 bases remaining between them. CDR3 length: 13 amino acids. The specimen was CD4+ or CD8+ T cells sorted from blood, collected in a trial of the OX40 agonist ivuxolimab. This clonotype was obtained from an adult with an advanced solid tumor such as melanoma, head and neck, liver or kidney cancer. This chain joins TRBV5-1 and TRBJ2-3; possible D gene TRBD1, 5 bases. DNA of the CDR3: TGCGCCAGCAGCGTCCTACAGGCAGATACGCAGTATTTT. This encodes CASSVLQADTQYF.